This T cell receptor beta chain was sequenced during a study of cytomegalovirus exposure and HLA in healthy donors. In the study overall: It was reported in a later analysis that the same platform had been used for the approximately 120 validation repertoires as for the approximately 700 first-cohort repertoires. Study-level findings and limits: Cytomegalovirus-associated status was assigned to 164 TCR beta chains. Later, an analysis found that TCR clusters from the first cohort tended to co-occur in the approximately 130 validation repertoires. High sensitivity and specificity were reportedly achieved when the classifier diagnosed cytomegalovirus status.

Of note for this clone: Its specificity is not known.

Sequencing was performed with immunoSEQ multiplex PCR; in TCRdb, only in-frame clones are kept and a portion is missing. This sample has fewer than 200,000 clones, with 70% to 90% found just once. The V and J ends lost 0 bases and 4 bases respectively, with 15 bases between them. The CDR3 totals 17 residues. Germline CDR1 is SNHLY and CDR2 is FYNNEI. The V gene is TRBV2, the J gene TRBJ1-4; D gene ambiguous. Sequencing used PBMCs. This TCR derives from a woman aged 25 to 39 in good health and CMV-seronegative. The CDR3: CASSEALLGGLNEKLFF. DNA for the CDR3: TGTGCCAGCAGTGAAGCGCTTCTAGGCGGACTTAATGAAAAACTGTTTTTT.